A selection of T cell receptor beta chains follows, all from one sample in a study of blood T cell repertoires in COVID-19. The method was immunoSEQ multiplex PCR; TCRdb's version includes in-frame clones alone and lacks a portion of them. The sample includes 250,000 to 300,000 clones, roughly 86% of them seen just once. Sequences were obtained from peripheral blood. These receptor sequences come from a woman between 25 and 40 years old with acute or convalescent COVID-19. CDR3s include the opening cysteine and the closing phenylalanine or tryptophan. The D gene is left open where the match is weak. Not every row has a clone size; where given, it reads once, few, many or a size class.

size,V,D,J,DNA,CDR3
-,TRBV6-5,-,TRBJ2-7,TGTGCCAGCAGTTACAGGAGGGATAGGACTTACGAGCAGTACTTC,CASSYRRDRTYEQYF
-,TRBV19,-,TRBJ2-7,TGTGCCAGTAGTACGTCGGACTCAAGGTACTCCTACGAGCAGTACTTC,CASSTSDSRYSYEQYF
once,TRBV5-4,TRBD2,TRBJ2-4,TGTGCCAGCAGCCCGGGGACTAGCGGGGGTCTAGCCAAAAACATTCAGTACTTC,CASSPGTSGGLAKNIQYF
-,TRBV9,-,TRBJ2-1,TGTGCCAGCAGCTACGGGAATGGGCAGTTCTTC,CASSYGNGQFF
-,TRBV19,-,TRBJ2-2,TGTGCCAGTTATCAACAGAACACCGGGGAGCTGTTTTTT,CASYQQNTGELFF
-,TRBV23-1,-,TRBJ2-5,TGCGCCAGCCTACCGCCGTGGCGGGAAGAGACCCAGTACTTC,CASLPPWREETQYF
-,TRBV9,-,TRBJ1-6,TGTGCCAGCTCTAGGACAGACCTCAATTCACCCCTCCACTTT,CASSRTDLNSPLHF
-,TRBV4-1,-,TRBJ1-2,TGCGCCAGCAGCCAAGCAGGAAACTATGGCTACACCTTC,CASSQAGNYGYTF
-,TRBV4-3,TRBD1,TRBJ2-3,TGCGCCAGCAGCCAAGAGGGACAGATTAGCACAGATACGCAGTATTTT,CASSQEGQISTDTQYF
-,TRBV19,TRBD2,TRBJ2-1,TGTGCCAGTAGCTCGGTTTTGACTAGCGGGGTCAGCTCCTACAATGAGCAGTTCTTC,CASSSVLTSGVSSYNEQFF
once,TRBV7-2,TRBD1,TRBJ1-5,TGTGCCAGCAGCACAGGACAGGGATATGATCAGCCCCAGCATTTT,CASSTGQGYDQPQHF
-,TRBV24-1,-,TRBJ2-1,TGTGCCACCAGTACCCAGAGGGCTGGCAATGAGCAGTTCTTC,CATSTQRAGNEQFF
-,TRBV18,-,TRBJ1-1,TGTGCCAGCTCACCCTTGACAGGTGGCACTGAAGCTTTCTTT,CASSPLTGGTEAFF
-,TRBV30,TRBD1,TRBJ2-3,TGTGCCTGGAGGGGTGACAGGGTTTCACCTCCGCAGTATTTT,CAWRGDRVSPPQYF
-,TRBV7-8,TRBD2,TRBJ2-7,TGTGCCAGCAGCTGGCGGGAGCAGTCCTACGAGCAGTACTTC,CASSWREQSYEQYF
few,TRBV3-1/TRBV3-2,TRBD1,TRBJ2-7,TGTGCCAGCAGCCAAGGGACAGGCTACGAGCAGTACTTC,CASSQGTGYEQYF
-,TRBV14,-,TRBJ2-7,TGTGCCAGCAGCGCCTACGTAGAGCAGTACTTC,CASSAYVEQYF
-,TRBV9,TRBD2,TRBJ2-2,TGTGCCAGCAGCGGAGGACTAGCGAGTACCGGGGAGCTGTTTTTT,CASSGGLASTGELFF
-,TRBV29-1,-,TRBJ1-2,TGCAGCGTTGATGTGCGGGGGTATGGCTACACCTTC,CSVDVRGYGYTF
-,TRBV6-6,TRBD1,TRBJ2-7,TGTGCCAGCAGGCGATATCTGGGACAGGTGGCGTTGCACGAGCAGTACTTC,CASRRYLGQVALHEQYF
-,TRBV11-3,-,TRBJ1-3,TGTGCCAGCAGTAGCAGAGGAAACACCATATATTTT,CASSSRGNTIYF
-,TRBV6-5,-,TRBJ1-3,TGTGCCAGCAGCCAGGTGGGGAGAGGAAACACCATATATTTT,CASSQVGRGNTIYF